This is a list of T cell receptor beta chains from one sample in a study of blood T cell repertoires in COVID-19. Assay used: immunoSEQ multiplex PCR; TCRdb lists only in-frame clones, some missing. Of roughly 410,000 clones in the sample, over 75% were seen once. Sequenced material: peripheral blood. The receptors here all came from a woman in her sixties or seventies with COVID-19, enrolled during active disease. Each CDR3 is given with its conserved first and last residue. Each record gives: V gene, J gene, CDR3 protein.

>TRBV19|TRBJ2-1
CASSTTQGTAYNEQFF
>TRBV19|TRBJ1-2
CASSRPGTGDYGYTF
>TRBV7-9|TRBJ2-1
CASSSITRGEQFF
>TRBV25-1|TRBJ1-6
CASSRDRVASPLHF
>TRBV18|TRBJ1-2
CASSPRTGNGVDGYTF
>TRBV28|TRBJ1-2
CASYISGSGYTF
>TRBV5-1|TRBJ2-1
CASSLGLGPTPQRGRYNEQFF
>TRBV7-2|TRBJ2-7
CASSPQTSNYEQYF
>TRBV5-1|TRBJ1-2
CASSSGTGGVYGYTF
>TRBV7-7|TRBJ2-7
CASRLDWEDAYEQYF
>TRBV19|TRBJ2-7
CASRVDSHPTYEQYF
>TRBV3-1/TRBV3-2|TRBJ2-1
CASSSRTASGGFEQFF